What follows is one T cell receptor beta chain and its context. Its recognized antigen is unknown. No much larger clone exists at a distance of one base, and base qualities are not known. The germline V gene provides CDR1 SGDLS and CDR2 YYNGEE. For this chain, trimming is 4 bases at the V end and 1 base at the J end, and the number of junction bases without a gene match is 9. Measured from the cysteine to the phenylalanine, the CDR3 is 17 residues long. Only the CDR3 portion is preserved as DNA: 51 bases, with reading frame beginning at the first base. TCR beta repertoires were profiled from peripheral blood of roughly twelve young patients with multiple sclerosis to demonstrate the VDJtools post-analysis software. The multiple sclerosis patients were children and adolescents between roughly 6 and 17 years of age. Library preparation employed PCR. These reads were obtained on an Illumina HiSeq 2500. To reduce PCR and sequencing biases, unique molecular identifiers were incorporated into the TCR beta cDNA libraries. Roughly 0.5 million cDNA molecules were obtained per 1 to 10 million input T cells, so each molecule approximated one T cell. The same protocol used for the earlier healthy control dataset was applied to prepare and sequence the patient libraries. Samples belonging to the same batch were prepared together, multiplexed and sequenced on a shared HiSeq lane. Concerning the study's data processing: MIGEC was used to process the raw barcoded reads, and molecular identifier groups with only a single read were discarded before consensus assembly and CDR3 extraction. Clonotype tables were post-analysed with VDJtools, and diversity was normalized by down-sampling all datasets to the smallest sample size. Repertoire overlap clustering matched CDR3 amino acid but not nucleotide sequences to correct batch-related cross-sample contamination. TCRdb reran the public reads through fastp at Q25 and MiXCR, keeping productive beta chains. One record per CDR3 amino acid sequence lists the most common genes and DNA. TCRdb's processing, not the authors' own work, is the source of the V and J calls. The sample table shows 650,000 to 850,000 distinct CDR3 sequences, and just over 45% are seen once. The ten top clones hold 4.9% of the sample.

This record comes from a study of post-analysis software for immune sequencing data (dated by TCRdb to between 2015 and 2016). Regarding the complete study: Relapsing-remitting, secondary progressive and progressive-relapsing multiple sclerosis were recorded as disease courses, and subtype annotation was lacking for some patients. The multiple sclerosis patient repertoires were compared with approximately 11 previously published healthy control repertoires from donors aged roughly 6 to 27 years. A subset of samples was prepared in parallel using single-end sample barcoding, then pooled and co-amplified after Illumina adapter ligation. The investigation overall reported the following: The control group was slightly older than the multiple sclerosis patient group. Strong co-clustering of samples prepared in the same batch was shown by direct clustering with F measure, prompting a batch-effect correction. Normalized Chao1 diversity was significantly lower in multiple sclerosis patients than controls, suggesting substantial peripheral T-cell clonal expansion. Significantly higher frequencies in patients than in controls were found for roughly five TRBV segments, including TRBV5-6, TRBV5-1 and TRBV20-1.

Sample: blood. The source is a girl aged 5-17 years with multiple sclerosis. This chain is built from TRBV9 and TRBJ2-7, and TRBD2 matches 12 of the central bases. The encoded CDR3 is CASSPKTSGSRSYEQYF. The DNA sequence follows: TGTGCCAGCAGCCCCAAGACTAGCGGGAGTAGGTCCTACGAGCAGTACTTC.